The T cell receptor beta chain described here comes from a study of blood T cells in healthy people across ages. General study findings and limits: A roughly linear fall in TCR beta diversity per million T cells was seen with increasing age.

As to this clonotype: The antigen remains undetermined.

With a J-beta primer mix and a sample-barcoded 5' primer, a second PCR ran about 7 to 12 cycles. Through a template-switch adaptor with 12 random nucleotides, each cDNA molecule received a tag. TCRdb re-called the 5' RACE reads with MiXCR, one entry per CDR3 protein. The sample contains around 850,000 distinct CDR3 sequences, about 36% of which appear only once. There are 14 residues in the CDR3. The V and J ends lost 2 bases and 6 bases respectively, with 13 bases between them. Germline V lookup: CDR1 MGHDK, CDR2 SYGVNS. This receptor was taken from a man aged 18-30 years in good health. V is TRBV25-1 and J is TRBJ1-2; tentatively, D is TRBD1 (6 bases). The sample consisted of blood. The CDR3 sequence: CASSESRGRNGYTF. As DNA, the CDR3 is TGTGCCAGCAGTGAAAGCAGGGGTCGGAATGGCTACACCTTC.